This entry lists 18 T cell receptor delta chains sequenced from one sample in a study of gamma-delta T cells after stem cell transplantation. TCRdb fed the RT-PCR reads into CATT to redo clone calling. The repertoire holds 1,500 to 2,000 delta-chain clones, with 18% as singletons. Sequenced sample: gamma-delta T cells. The receptors stem from a human donor. It is not recorded whose cells these are; they may come from a transplant donor.

On this clone itself: A far bigger clonotype differs at one base, so this is likely a read error. The CDR3 coding sequence is TGTGCCTGTGACACCGTTCCGCTTACGGGTAGGGGGAACAAAAACCCGACCGATAAACTCATCTTT. This translates into CACDTVPLTGRGNKNPTDKLIF. The V and J genes are TRDV2 and TRDJ1; tentative D call: TRDD3 (6 bases). Germline CDR1 is GEAIGNYY and CDR2 is EKD. This CDR3 has 22 amino acids. V was pared by 0 bases and J by 2 bases, with 33 bases between.

This clone appeared a few times. TCRdb's protein for this DNA is that of a much larger clone and differs from the translation at residue 10, likely a read error; the protein shown is the DNA translation. The chain has TRDV2 and TRDJ3; 9 bases map to TRDD3. This CDR3 has 17 amino acids. In germline, CDR1 is GEAIGNYY, CDR2 EKD. The ends lost 0 bases at V and 5 bases at J; junction bases unmatched: 4. CDR3 residues: CACDTAGDTRDTRQMFF. The DNA for the CDR3 is TGTGCCTGTGACACCGCGGGGGATACTCGGGACACCCGACAGATGTTTTTC.

This clone ranks as large. The V gene is TRDV2, the J gene TRDJ1, with 9 bases that match TRDD3. CDR1 GEAIGNYY and CDR2 EKD come from the germline V gene. This CDR3 is 17 amino acids long. J was trimmed by 0 bases and V by 1 base; bases with no gene match: 8. The CDR3: CACDTLLGDRYTDKLIF. The CDR3 nucleotides read TGTGCCTGTGACACTTTACTGGGGGACCGCTACACCGATAAACTCATCTTT.

Concerning this clone itself: A far larger clone differs by one base, so this is likely a read error. The V and J genes are TRDV2 and TRDJ1; TRDD3 aligns across 8 bases. Germline values: CDR1 GEAIGNYY, CDR2 EKD. J gave up 0 bases and V 0 bases, and 29 bases lay outside the gene matches. The CDR3 totals 24 residues. Here the CDR3 DNA reads TGTGCCTGTGACACCGCCTGGGGGAGACGGGGCCGTGGAATTCCCACCCACAACACCGATAAACTCATCTTT. This translates into CACDTAWGRRGRGIPTHNTDKLIF.

Remarks on this clone: A far larger clone is one nucleotide away, so this likely arose from a read error. V and J are TRDV2 and TRDJ1, with a weak D call TRDD3 (6 bases). Per germline, CDR1 GEAIGNYY and CDR2 EKD. The CDR3 consists of 23 residues. The CDR3: CACGTVKSDPNVGIVHLTDKLIF. The DNA of the CDR3 is TGTGCCTGTGGCACCGTTAAGTCCGATCCTAACGTGGGGATCGTCCATCTCACCGATAAACTCATCTTT.

This chain connects TRDV2 to TRDJ1; 13 bases match TRDD3. Germline V gene data show CDR1 as GEAIGNYY and CDR2 as EKD. The CDR3 contains 18 residues. V gave up 0 bases and J gave up 8 bases; unmatched junction bases: 14. Here the CDR3 DNA reads TGTGCCTGTGACACCCTTCTACTGGGGGATACGGATATGGGGAAACTCATCTTT. Translation: CACDTLLLGDTDMGKLIF.

This clone is medium-sized in the sample. The CDR3 DNA reads TGTGCTCTTGGGTTTCGTACGTACGGGGATACCACCGATAAACTCATCTTT. It specifies CALGFRTYGDTTDKLIF. J is TRDJ1 and V is TRDV1; 8 nucleotides match TRDD3. V shed 5 bases and J 1 base; nucleotides not matched to a gene: 12. Per the germline V gene, CDR1 is TSWWSYY and CDR2 is QGS. The CDR3 extends over 17 amino acids.

This clone ranks as large (0.1 to 1%). This CDR3 is also generated by other DNA sequences in the sample. For the CDR3, the DNA is TGTGCCTGTCTGCCTCTACTGGGGGATACGCGGTACACCGATAAACTCATCTTT. The encoded protein is CACLPLLGDTRYTDKLIF. This chain links TRDV2 with TRDJ1; TRDD3 matches at 13 bases. V was pared by 6 bases and J by 0 bases, with 12 bases of the junction left unmatched. Germline CDR1 is GEAIGNYY and CDR2 is EKD. CDR3 length equals 18 residues.

As concerns this clone: This DNA's translation differs at residue 11 from TCRdb's protein, which comes from a much larger clone; a read error is likely, and the protein shown is translated from the DNA. The CDR3 coding sequence is TGTGCCTGTGACACCCTGGGGGATCCGGATTGGACAGCACAACTCTTCTTT. Amino acid sequence: CACDTLGDPDWTAQLFF. The rearrangement links TRDV2 to TRDJ2; 9 nucleotides match TRDD3. The CDR3 length is 17 residues. The germline CDR1 and CDR2 sequences are GEAIGNYY and EKD. J lost 4 bases, V lost 0 bases, and 8 bases had no gene match.

Turning to this clone: The protein TCRdb lists belongs to a much larger clone and differs from this DNA's translation at residue 3, which points to a read error; the protein shown is made from the DNA. The rearrangement uses TRDV2 and TRDJ1, with 10 positions matching TRDD3. CDR3 length: 17 amino acids. The germline V gene has CDR1 GEAIGNYY and CDR2 EKD. The CDR3 nucleotides are TGTGCCCGTGACATGCTGCTGGGGGATATTAGCACCGATAAACTCATCTTT. This translates into CARDMLLGDISTDKLIF.

Regarding this clone: A read error is likely here: a far larger clone is one base away. This chain links TRDV2 with TRDJ1; TRDD3 agrees at 7 bases. The CDR3 covers 22 residues. Germline loops: CDR1 GEAIGNYY, CDR2 EKD. Unmatched junction bases numbered 26, after V lost 2 bases and J lost 0 bases. CDR3: CACDRVRTYWGLGGRYTDKLIF. The CDR3 nucleotides read TGTGCCTGTGACAGGGTGAGGACGTACTGGGGATTAGGAGGTCGGTACACCGATAAACTCATCTTT.

The V call is TRDV2, the J call TRDJ2; 10 bases match TRDD3. This CDR3 is 18 amino acids long. CDR1 is GEAIGNYY and CDR2 is EKD in the germline V gene. V trimming: 3 bases; J trimming: 1 base; junction bases outside the gene matches: 10. This CDR3 is CACDSVLGDPDLTAQLFF. The CDR3 DNA reads TGTGCCTGTGACTCTGTACTGGGGGATCCGGATTTGACAGCACAACTCTTCTTT.

This clone was seen a few times. This may come from a read error, since a much larger clone is one base off. Other DNA sequences within the sample encode an identical CDR3. This chain links TRDV1 with TRDJ1; 8 positions agree with TRDD3. Germline trimming cut 6 bases from V and 0 bases from J; bases unmatched to any gene: 6. This CDR3 has 15 residues. The germline gives CDR1 TSWWSYY, CDR2 QGS. In DNA form, the CDR3 reads TGTGCTCTTGGTCTTTTGGGGATACACACCGATAAACTCATCTTT. Residues: CALGLLGIHTDKLIF.

A word on this clone: A clone one base away is much larger, so this may be a read error. Other DNA sequences of this sample code for an identical CDR3. The chain recombines TRDV2 with TRDJ1, with 13 positions matching TRDD3. Germline CDR1 reads GEAIGNYY; CDR2 reads EKD. CDR3 length: 19 residues. Trimming removed 4 bases from V and 0 bases from J; junction bases left unmatched: 13. The chain's CDR3 is CACETLVLGDTTDTDKLIF. The DNA for the CDR3 is TGTGCCTGTGAAACTCTCGTACTGGGGGATACGACGGACACCGATAAACTCATCTTT.

In the case of this clone: A single base is all that separates this from a far larger clone, so a read error is likely. The same CDR3 is also encoded by other DNA sequences in this sample. The chain combines TRDV2 with TRDJ1; TRDD3 matches at 7 bases. The germline V gene encodes CDR1 GEAIGNYY and CDR2 EKD. This CDR3 has 17 amino acids. This chain's CDR3 is CACDLLLGTQDTDKLIF. Here the CDR3 DNA reads TGTGCCTGTGACCTTTTACTGGGGACCCAAGACACTGATAAACTCATCTTT.

As concerns this clone: This could be a read error, since a much larger clone is one nucleotide away. The chain employs TRDV2 and TRDJ1; 8 bases line up with TRDD3. This CDR3 has 16 residues. In germline, CDR1 is GEAIGNYY, CDR2 EKD. The CDR3 loop reads CAYDTVGGYNSDKLIF. The CDR3 DNA is TGTGCCTATGACACCGTGGGGGGATATAACTCCGATAAACTCATCTTT.

A remark on this clone: With only one base between it and a far larger clone, this is likely a read error. This chain connects TRDV2 to TRDJ1; the D gene is possibly TRDD3 (5 bases). V was trimmed by 3 bases and J by 0 bases, leaving 16 bases between them. Germline loops: CDR1 GEAIGNYY, CDR2 EKD. The length of the CDR3 is 16 residues. CDR3 region: CACDPVLVVYTDKLIF. The CDR3 DNA reads as TGTGCCTGTGACCCAGTACTGGTGGTCTACACCGATAAACTCATCTTT.

About this clone itself: This sequence is one base from a far larger clone and is likely a read error. This same CDR3 is encoded by further DNA sequences in the sample. The rearrangement uses TRDV2 and TRDJ1; 9 bases map to TRDD3. Trimming at V came to 4 bases and at J to 0 bases, leaving 17 bases not matched to a gene. CDR1 and CDR2 from the germline V gene are GEAIGNYY and EKD. CDR3 length equals 19 residues. CDR3: CACEILTRRGYEDTDKLIF. The CDR3 DNA is TGTGCCTGTGAGATTCTTACGAGGAGGGGATACGAAGACACCGATAAACTCATCTTT.